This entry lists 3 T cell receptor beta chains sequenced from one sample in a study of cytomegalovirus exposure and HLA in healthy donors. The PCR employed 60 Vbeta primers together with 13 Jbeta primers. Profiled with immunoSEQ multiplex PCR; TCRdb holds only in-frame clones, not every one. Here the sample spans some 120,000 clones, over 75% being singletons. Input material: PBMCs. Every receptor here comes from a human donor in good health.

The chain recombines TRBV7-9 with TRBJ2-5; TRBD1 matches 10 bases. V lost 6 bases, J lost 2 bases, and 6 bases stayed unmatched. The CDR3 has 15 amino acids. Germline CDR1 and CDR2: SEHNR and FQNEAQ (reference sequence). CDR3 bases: TGTGCCAGCAGGCGGACAGGGGGTATTCAAGAGACCCAGTACTTC. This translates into CASRRTGGIQETQYF.

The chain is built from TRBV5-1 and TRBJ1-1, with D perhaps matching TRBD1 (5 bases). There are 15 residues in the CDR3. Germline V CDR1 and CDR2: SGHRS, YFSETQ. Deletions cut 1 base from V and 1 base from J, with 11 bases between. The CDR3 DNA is TGCGCCAGCAGCTTGAACGCGGGGACGAACACTGAAGCTTTCTTT. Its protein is CASSLNAGTNTEAFF.

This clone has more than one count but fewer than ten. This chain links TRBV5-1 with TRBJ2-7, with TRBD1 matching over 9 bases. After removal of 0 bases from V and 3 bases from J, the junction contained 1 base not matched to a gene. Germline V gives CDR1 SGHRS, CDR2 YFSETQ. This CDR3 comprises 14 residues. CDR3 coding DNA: TGCGCCAGCAGCTTGGGGACAGGGGTCTACGAGCAGTACTTC. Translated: CASSLGTGVYEQYF. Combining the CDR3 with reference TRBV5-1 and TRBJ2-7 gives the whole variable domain KAGVTQTPRYLIKTRGQQVTLSCSPISGHRSVSWYQQTPGQGLQFLFEYFSETQRNKGNFPGRFSGRQFSNSRSEMNVSTLELGDSALYLCASSLGTGVYEQYFGPGTRLTVT.